The table lists the clone carrying this T cell receptor beta chain with a count of one. The trim removed 1 base at V and 2 bases at J, leaving 8 bases unmatched. Germline lookup yields CDR1 GTSNPN and CDR2 SVGIG (reference sequence). This CDR3 spans 16 amino acids. This sample is drawn from a study of blood T cell repertoires in COVID-19. Across the whole study: Specimens from acute and convalescent COVID-19 originated in the United States, Italy and Spain.

Per the original methods: Amplification with reference gene primers provided the estimates of nucleated cell counts. Profiling relied on immunoSEQ multiplex PCR, and the TCRdb table lists in-frame clones only, not all of them. Clone size and V and J calls were adopted from that table, with D and trimming inferred from the DNA. The sample records 200,000 to 250,000 clones, 70% to 90% being singletons. Sequences were obtained from peripheral blood. The sequence was obtained from a man between 18 and 29 years old with active or convalescent COVID-19. This chain joins TRBV30 and TRBJ1-3; 7 bases line up with TRBD1. The DNA of the CDR3 is TGTGCCTGGAGTGGGGCGCAGGGGGGTACTGGAAACACCATATATTTT. This encodes CAWSGAQGGTGNTIYF.